The rows below give T cell receptor beta chains drawn from one sample of a study of control samples from healthy donors and cancer patients. The data were produced by immunoSEQ multiplex PCR, yet TCRdb's version contains in-frame clones alone and is incomplete. The table has 150,000 or so clones, over 85% seen once. Sequencing used blood. The receptor source for this set is a man aged 18 to 35 in good health. The CDR3 runs from the conserved cysteine through the conserved F or W. Fields, in order: clone size, V gene, J gene, D gene, CDR3 protein, CDR3 DNA. D genes are given only for firm matches. The size of a clone is reported for some rows only, either as once, few or many, or as a class for expanded clones.

clone_size: .
v_call: TRBV5-1
j_call: TRBJ1-1
d_call: TRBD1
cdr3_aa: CASSQILGQVNTEAFF
cdr3_nt: TGCGCCAGCAGCCAGATACTTGGACAGGTGAACACTGAAGCTTTCTTT

clone_size: .
v_call: TRBV30
j_call: TRBJ2-6
d_call: .
cdr3_aa: CAWNKGGGANVLTF
cdr3_nt: TGTGCCTGGAATAAGGGCGGTGGGGCCAACGTCCTGACTTTC

clone_size: .
v_call: TRBV24-1
j_call: TRBJ1-3
d_call: TRBD1
cdr3_aa: CATSTGQGGNTIYF
cdr3_nt: TGTGCCACCAGTACGGGACAGGGAGGAAACACCATATATTTT

clone_size: once
v_call: TRBV11-2
j_call: TRBJ2-6
d_call: .
cdr3_aa: CASSLRGAGANVLTF
cdr3_nt: TGTGCCAGCAGCTTGAGGGGCGCTGGGGCCAACGTCCTGACTTTC

clone_size: .
v_call: TRBV29-1
j_call: TRBJ2-2
d_call: .
cdr3_aa: CSVEKPVNTGELFF
cdr3_nt: TGCAGCGTTGAAAAGCCAGTTAACACCGGGGAGCTGTTTTTT

clone_size: .
v_call: TRBV7-2
j_call: TRBJ1-5
d_call: .
cdr3_aa: CASSLGARQPQHF
cdr3_nt: TGTGCCAGCAGCTTGGGGGCGAGGCAGCCCCAGCATTTT

clone_size: once
v_call: TRBV14
j_call: TRBJ1-4
d_call: TRBD1
cdr3_aa: CASSLKVRDREEKLFF
cdr3_nt: TGTGCCAGCAGCCTAAAAGTACGGGACAGGGAGGAAAAACTGTTTTTT

clone_size: .
v_call: TRBV6-5
j_call: TRBJ2-1
d_call: .
cdr3_aa: CASSPEDLNEQFF
cdr3_nt: TGTGCCAGCAGCCCCGAGGACCTCAATGAGCAGTTCTTC

clone_size: .
v_call: TRBV5-6
j_call: TRBJ1-6
d_call: .
cdr3_aa: CASSFSGPGDSPLHF
cdr3_nt: TGTGCCAGCAGCTTTTCAGGCCCGGGGGATTCACCCCTCCACTTT

clone_size: .
v_call: TRBV5-6
j_call: TRBJ1-3
d_call: .
cdr3_aa: CASQQGHSGNTIYF
cdr3_nt: TGTGCCAGCCAACAGGGACACTCTGGAAACACCATATATTTT

clone_size: .
v_call: TRBV19
j_call: TRBJ2-6
d_call: .
cdr3_aa: CASSLDSNLKGAGANVLTF
cdr3_nt: TGTGCCAGTAGTCTGGACAGCAACCTCAAAGGGGCTGGGGCCAACGTCCTGACTTTC

clone_size: .
v_call: TRBV10-2
j_call: TRBJ1-1
d_call: .
cdr3_aa: CASRSRVDTEAFF
cdr3_nt: TGCGCCAGTAGGTCCCGGGTGGACACTGAAGCTTTCTTT

clone_size: .
v_call: TRBV6-5
j_call: TRBJ2-2
d_call: .
cdr3_aa: CASGARYTGELFF
cdr3_nt: TGTGCCAGCGGGGCGCGGTACACCGGGGAGCTGTTTTTT

clone_size: .
v_call: TRBV7-2
j_call: TRBJ1-2
d_call: TRBD1
cdr3_aa: CASSSLGQGETF
cdr3_nt: TGTGCCAGCAGCTCCCTAGGACAGGGTGAAACCTTC

clone_size: .
v_call: TRBV18
j_call: TRBJ1-4
d_call: .
cdr3_aa: CASSPEVRGEKLFF
cdr3_nt: TGTGCCAGCTCCCCCGAAGTGCGGGGAGAAAAACTGTTTTTT

clone_size: .
v_call: TRBV24-1
j_call: TRBJ1-5
d_call: TRBD1
cdr3_aa: CATSDSRSRTGVFEGQPQHF
cdr3_nt: TGTGCCACCAGTGATTCCAGGTCTAGGACAGGGGTTTTTGAGGGTCAGCCCCAGCATTTT